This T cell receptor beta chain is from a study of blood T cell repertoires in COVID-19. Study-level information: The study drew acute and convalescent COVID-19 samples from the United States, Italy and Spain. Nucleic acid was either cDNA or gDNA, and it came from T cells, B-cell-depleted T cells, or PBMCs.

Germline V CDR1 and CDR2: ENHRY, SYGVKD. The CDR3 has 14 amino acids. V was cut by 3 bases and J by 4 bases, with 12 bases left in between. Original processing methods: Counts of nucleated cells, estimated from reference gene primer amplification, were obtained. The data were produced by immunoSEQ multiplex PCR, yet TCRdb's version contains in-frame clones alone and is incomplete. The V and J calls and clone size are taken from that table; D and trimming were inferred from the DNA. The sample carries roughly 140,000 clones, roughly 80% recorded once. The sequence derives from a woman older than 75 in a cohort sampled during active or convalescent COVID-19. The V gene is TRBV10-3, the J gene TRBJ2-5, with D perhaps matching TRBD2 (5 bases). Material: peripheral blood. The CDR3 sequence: CAISDLGVSETQYF. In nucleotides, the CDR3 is TGTGCCATCAGTGACCTCGGGGTTTCAGAGACCCAGTACTTC.